Below are 4 T cell receptor beta chains sequenced from a single sample in a study of cytomegalovirus exposure and HLA in healthy donors. It was with 60 Vbeta and 13 Jbeta primers that the PCR ran. The repertoire was sequenced with immunoSEQ multiplex PCR; TCRdb's copy has only in-frame clones and lacks some. The sample lists some 170,000 clones; 80% to 85% were seen once. Material for sequencing was PBMCs. These TCRs come from a girl aged 2-10 years in good health and CMV-seropositive.

V and J are TRBV30 and TRBJ1-2; maybe TRBD1 (5 bases). Per the germline V gene, CDR1 is GTSNPN and CDR2 is SVGIG (reference sequence). V gave up 2 bases and J gave up 2 bases, with 15 bases separating them. The length of the CDR3 is 15 residues. The CDR3 reads CAWSSPRRANYGYTF. The CDR3 DNA follows: TGTGCCTGGAGTTCACCCCGCAGGGCGAACTATGGCTACACCTTC.

This clone was picked up a small number of times. The rearrangement uses TRBV6-6 and TRBJ1-5; no reliable D call. Germline V gene sequence: CDR1 MNHNY, CDR2 SVGAGI (reference sequence). V lost 3 bases, J lost 7 bases, and 13 bases lay in between. The CDR3 spans 14 residues. DNA of the CDR3: TGTGCCAGCAGTTATCACGGGGAAGGACAGCCCCAGCATTTT. This codes for CASSYHGEGQPQHF.

This clone was counted once. The J gene is TRBJ1-1, the V gene TRBV7-9; D ambiguous. V was cut by 0 bases and J by 12 bases, with 14 bases left in between. The CDR3 spans 13 residues. Germline CDR1 and CDR2: SEHNR and FQNEAQ (reference sequence). In DNA, the CDR3 is TGTGCCAGCAGCTTAGCCTTGGAAAGGGAGTCTTTCTTT. Encoded protein: CASSLALERESFF.

V gene TRBV4-1 combines with J gene TRBJ1-2, with 8 bases that match TRBD1. The germline gives CDR1 MGHRA, CDR2 YSYEKL. The CDR3 is 15 residues long. Trimming took 0 bases from V and 8 from J; bases not matched to a gene: 8. The CDR3 coding sequence is TGCGCCAGCAGCCAAGATCCCTTCGGACAGGGAGGCTACACCTTC. As protein: CASSQDPFGQGGYTF.